What follows are 31 T cell receptor beta chains derived from one specimen sequenced in a study of cytomegalovirus exposure and HLA in healthy donors (dated by TCRdb to about 2017). The library was obtained by the immunoSEQ multiplex PCR assay. For the multiplex PCR, a mixture combining 60 forward primers for TCR Vbeta segments and 13 reverse primers for TCR Jbeta segments was used. TCRdb limited this immuneACCESS table to in-frame rearrangements with V and J called. A share of clones is missing; checked studies link under half to unresolved V genes, and the rest is unexplained. For this sample there are some 100,000 clones; approximately 77% appear just once. The top ten hold 12% to 15% of the sample. What was sequenced was PBMCs. The receptors shown here come from a male donor in good health and CMV-seropositive.

The gene calls are TRBV30 and TRBJ1-2; the D gene is possibly TRBD1 (6 bases). This CDR3 is built from 12 residues. The V gene lost 1 base and the J gene lost 4 bases, with 7 bases spanning the gap. Germline V gene sequence: CDR1 GTSNPN, CDR2 SVGIG (reference sequence). DNA for the CDR3: TGTGCCTGGAGTGGGGGGCTCTATGGCTACACCTTC. Residues: CAWSGGLYGYTF. The full variable domain, its missing parts supplied by reference TRBV30 and TRBJ1-2, is SQTIHQWPATLVQPVGSPLSLECTVEGTSNPNLYWYRQAAGRGLQLLFYSVGIGQISSEVPQNLSASRPQDRQFILSSKKLLLSDSGFYLCAWSGGLYGYTFGSGTRLTVV.

The chain combines TRBV11-3 with TRBJ2-7; the match to TRBD1 covers 7 bases. The length of the CDR3 is 13 residues. Trimming at V came to 6 bases and at J to 2 bases, leaving 4 bases not matched to a gene. Per the germline V gene, CDR1 is SGHNT and CDR2 is YENEEA. DNA of the CDR3: TGTGCCAGCAGTACGACAGGGACCTACGAGCAGTACTTC. Its protein is CASSTTGTYEQYF.

The chain carries TRBV9 and TRBJ1-2; 9 nucleotides line up with TRBD1. V was clipped by 2 bases and J by 4 bases; unmatched bases: 6. The CDR3 covers 15 residues. Germline V lookup: CDR1 SGDLS, CDR2 YYNGEE. The CDR3 loop reads CASSVGQGTGYGYTF. In DNA, the CDR3 is TGTGCCAGCAGCGTGGGACAGGGCACTGGCTATGGCTACACCTTC. Full variable domain (remainder filled in from reference TRBV9 and TRBJ1-2): DSGVTQTPKHLITATGQRVTLRCSPRSGDLSVYWYQQSLDQGLQFLIQYYNGEERAKGNILERFSAQQFPDLHSELNLSSLELGDSALYFCASSVGQGTGYGYTFGSGTRLTVV.

The V gene is TRBV27, the J gene TRBJ1-5; possibly TRBD1 for D (5 bases). Trimming stripped 5 bases from V and 0 bases from J, with 11 bases between. The CDR3 totals 15 residues. CDR1 is MNHEY and CDR2 is SMNVEV in the germline V gene (reference sequence). CDR3 loop: CASSKDTYSNQPQHF. The CDR3 nucleotides are TGTGCCAGCAGTAAGGACACTTATAGCAATCAGCCCCAGCATTTT.

The V call is TRBV6-6, the J call TRBJ1-2, with D perhaps matching TRBD1 (6 bases). Deletions cut 6 bases from V and 0 bases from J, with 11 bases between. Germline V lookup: CDR1 MNHNY, CDR2 SVGAGI (reference sequence). The CDR3 runs 14 residues. CDR3 in amino acids: CASRPQGTNYGYTF. CDR3 in DNA: TGTGCCAGCAGACCGCAGGGGACTAACTATGGCTACACCTTC.

The rearrangement uses TRBV7-8 and TRBJ2-2; 7 nucleotides agree with TRBD1. J lost 5 bases, V lost 5 bases, and 5 bases had no gene match. The CDR3 has 14 residues. Germline CDR1 reads SGHVS; CDR2 reads FQNEAQ. The CDR3 reads CASSRQQGTGELFF. CDR3 DNA sequence: TGTGCCAGCAGCCGCCAACAGGGGACCGGGGAGCTGTTTTTT.

The CDR3 DNA is TGTGCCTGGAGGCCGGGGGAGAACACTGAAGCTTTCTTT. Translating it yields CAWRPGENTEAFF. This chain connects TRBV30 to TRBJ1-1, with D perhaps matching TRBD1 (5 bases). This CDR3 spans 13 amino acids. V was clipped by 3 bases and J by 1 base, with 9 bases between them. Germline V gene data show CDR1 as GTSNPN and CDR2 as SVGIG (reference sequence).

The V call is TRBV5-6, the J call TRBJ2-7; 9 bases are a match to TRBD1. Losses at the gene ends were 1 base for V and 5 bases for J; bases not matched to a gene: 7. Germline loops: CDR1 SGHDT, CDR2 YYEEEE. CDR3 length: 15 residues. CDR3: CASSLWDRARNEQYF. CDR3 DNA sequence: TGTGCCAGCAGCTTGTGGGACAGGGCCCGCAACGAGCAGTACTTC.

Only a few counts were recorded for this clone. This rearrangement joins TRBV7-9 to TRBJ2-1, with D possibly TRBD1 on 5 matching bases. CDR3 length: 14 residues. V dropped 4 bases and J dropped 8 bases, with 15 bases sitting between them. Germline lookup yields CDR1 SEHNR and CDR2 FQNEAQ (reference sequence). The CDR3 reads CASSSTQGRDEQFF. The CDR3 nucleotides read TGTGCCAGCAGCTCAACCCAGGGAAGGGATGAGCAGTTCTTC.

The chain joins TRBV7-2 to TRBJ1-2; 7 bases are a match to TRBD1. V shed 0 bases and J 6 bases; nucleotides not matched to a gene: 7. There are 15 residues in the CDR3. Germline lookup yields CDR1 SGHTA and CDR2 FQGNSA. The CDR3 spells CASSLARRGRDGYTF. As DNA, the CDR3 is TGTGCCAGCAGCTTAGCGCGTAGGGGGCGTGATGGCTACACCTTC.

V usage is TRBV28 and J usage is TRBJ2-7; tentative D call: TRBD1 (6 bases). CDR3 length equals 13 residues. The germline gives CDR1 MDHEN, CDR2 SYDVKM. V was pared by 6 bases and J by 1 base, with 10 bases between. The DNA of the CDR3 is TGTGCCAGCAGGACCGGGACATCCTACGAGCAGTACTTC. Protein: CASRTGTSYEQYF.

Notes on this clone: Other DNA sequences in the same sample also yield this CDR3. V usage is TRBV7-2 and J usage is TRBJ2-1, with TRBD2 matching 8 bases. Germline CDR1 is SGHTA and CDR2 is FQGNSA. The junction had 4 bases not matched to a gene; V was cut back by 5 bases and J by 4 bases. The CDR3 contains 14 residues. CDR3 sequence (DNA): TGTGCCAGCAGCCCGGGACTAGTTTACAATGAGCAGTTCTTC. Translation: CASSPGLVYNEQFF.

The chain recombines TRBV5-6 with TRBJ1-2; a weak D match, TRBD1 (6 bases). Per germline, CDR1 SGHDT and CDR2 YYEEEE. Trimming pared 4 bases from V and 4 bases from J, leaving 14 bases between. This CDR3 comprises 14 residues. The CDR3 here is CASSLLRGFYGYTF. The CDR3 bases are TGTGCCAGCAGCCTACTTAGGGGGTTCTATGGCTACACCTTC. Filled out from reference TRBV5-6 and TRBJ1-2, the complete variable domain reads DAGVTQSPTHLIKTRGQQVTLRCSPKSGHDTVSWYQQALGQGPQFIFQYYEEEERQRGNFPDRFSGHQFPNYSSELNVNALLLGDSALYLCASSLLRGFYGYTFGSGTRLTVV.

CDR3 region: CASSFGHVLETQYF. CDR3 DNA: TGTGCCAGCAGCTTCGGACACGTCCTAGAGACCCAGTACTTC. V usage is TRBV7-9 and J usage is TRBJ2-5, with a possible D match to TRBD1 (5 bases). The germline V gene encodes CDR1 SEHNR and CDR2 FQNEAQ (reference sequence). The CDR3 spans 14 residues. The V end was cut by 3 bases, the J end by 4 bases, with 12 bases between.

This clone was seen a handful of times. The gene calls are TRBV5-1 and TRBJ1-1, with D perhaps TRBD1 (5 bases). Germline CDR1 SGHRS, CDR2 YFSETQ. V gave up 6 bases and J gave up 2 bases, with 17 bases separating them. The CDR3 sequence is 15 residues long. For the CDR3, the DNA is TGCGCCAGCAACCCAGGGACTACCTTTAACACTGAAGCTTTCTTT. As protein: CASNPGTTFNTEAFF.

The chain combines TRBV2 with TRBJ1-2, with 11 nucleotides matching TRBD1. Looked up from germline, CDR1 is SNHLY and CDR2 is FYNNEI. CDR3 length equals 15 residues. With 4 bases clipped from V and 4 bases from J, the junction kept 5 bases outside the gene matches. The CDR3 DNA reads as TGTGCCAGCAGTGTGGACAGGGGGCTTAGCTATGGCTACACCTTC. Protein: CASSVDRGLSYGYTF.

V is TRBV11-2 and J is TRBJ2-7; D possibly corresponds to TRBD2 (6 bases). Germline CDR1 SGHAT, CDR2 FQNNGV. V lost 1 base and J lost 5, with 15 bases in between. CDR3 length equals 15 residues. The CDR3 region is CASSLAGVGIHEQYF. CDR3 bases: TGTGCCAGCAGCTTAGCGGGAGTAGGAATCCACGAGCAGTACTTC.

V usage is TRBV28 and J usage is TRBJ2-1, with D possibly TRBD1 on 6 matching bases. The V end was cut by 5 bases, the J end by 9 bases, with 17 bases between. CDR3 length equals 14 residues. Germline values: CDR1 MDHEN, CDR2 SYDVKM. The CDR3 nucleotides are TGTGCCAGCAGTCCTCCAGGGGTAGCTAGTGAGCAGTTCTTC. It is translated as CASSPPGVASEQFF.

V gene TRBV10-3 combines with J gene TRBJ2-3, with 7 bases fitting TRBD2. From germline, CDR1 is ENHRY and CDR2 SYGVKD. After removal of 9 bases from V and 6 bases from J, the junction contained 12 bases not matched to a gene. The CDR3 consists of 14 residues. This CDR3 reads CAMSPGGTWDTQYF. CDR3 nucleotides: TGTGCCATGTCCCCCGGGGGGACTTGGGATACGCAGTATTTT.

The rearrangement joins TRBV10-2 to TRBJ2-1, with 9 bases lining up with TRBD2. The V gene's germline CDR1 is WSHSY and CDR2 SAAADI. With V trimmed by 3 bases and J by 9 bases, 3 bases remained unmatched. CDR3 size: 13 residues. The chain's CDR3 is CASSELAGREQFF. CDR3 DNA: TGCGCCAGCAGTGAACTAGCGGGTCGTGAGCAGTTCTTC.

The chain joins TRBV29-1 to TRBJ2-3; 10 bases agree with TRBD1. Germline assignment: CDR1 SQVTM and CDR2 ANQGSEA. This CDR3 region has 15 residues. Trimming at V came to 4 bases and at J to 2 bases, leaving 6 bases not matched to a gene. The CDR3 reads CSVVTGTGVTDTQYF. The CDR3 nucleotides are TGCAGCGTTGTCACCGGGACAGGGGTCACAGATACGCAGTATTTT.

This clone has at least ten counts. The rearrangement links TRBV21-1 to TRBJ1-3; the table gives TRBD1 as D, unverified against the DNA. TRBV21-1 is shown as a pseudogene. The CDR3 covers 13 residues. CDR3 bases: TGTGCCAGCAGCAAACACTCTGGAAACACCATATATTTT. This sequence encodes CASSKHSGNTIYF.

The chain joins TRBV5-6 to TRBJ2-3, with 10 nucleotides matching TRBD2. Germline loops: CDR1 SGHDT, CDR2 YYEEEE. V gave up 2 bases and J gave up 1 base; unmatched junction bases: 4. This CDR3 has 16 amino acids. In DNA, the CDR3 is TGTGCCAGCAGCTTCCCTAGCGGGGGCCGCACAGATACGCAGTATTTT. Its translation is CASSFPSGGRTDTQYF.

This sequence joins TRBV14 and TRBJ2-7, with a possible D match to TRBD1 (6 bases). CDR3 size: 14 residues. The germline gives CDR1 SGHDN, CDR2 FVKESK. Trimming removed 1 base at V and 3 bases at J, with 10 bases between. The CDR3: CASSQGTVYYEQYF. The CDR3 coding sequence is TGTGCCAGCAGCCAAGGGACAGTCTACTACGAGCAGTACTTC.

J is TRBJ2-4 and V is TRBV28, with D maybe TRBD1 (6 bases). Germline CDR1 is MDHEN and CDR2 is SYDVKM. V dropped 6 bases and J dropped 9 bases, with 15 bases sitting between them. This CDR3 contains 13 residues. CDR3 loop: CASSPPDRTIQYF. DNA of the CDR3: TGTGCCAGCAGCCCCCCGGACAGAACCATTCAGTACTTC.

At least ten counts were recorded for this clone. The chain combines TRBV10-3 with TRBJ1-5, with TRBD1 as a possible D gene (6 bases). The germline V and J ends were trimmed by 2 bases and 2 bases, with 16 bases remaining between them. Germline-derived CDR1 and CDR2 are ENHRY and SYGVKD. The CDR3 is 17 residues long. CDR3 nucleotides: TGTGCCATCAGTGAGAGGACAGTAGTTATGGGCAATCAGCCCCAGCATTTT. It is translated as CAISERTVVMGNQPQHF.

The chain recombines TRBV9 with TRBJ2-2; D is possibly TRBD1 (6 bases). V was shortened by 2 bases and J by 2 bases, with 10 bases between the two germline ends. The germline gives CDR1 SGDLS, CDR2 YYNGEE. The CDR3 is 15 amino acids. The CDR3 DNA follows: TGTGCCAGCAGCGTTCACAGGGCAAACACCGGGGAGCTGTTTTTT. Amino acids: CASSVHRANTGELFF.

The chain combines TRBV19 with TRBJ1-5, with no clear D. Deletions cut 0 bases from V and 6 bases from J, with 6 bases between. CDR3 length equals 13 residues. Germline V gene sequence: CDR1 LNHDA, CDR2 SQIVND (reference sequence). The CDR3 coding sequence is TGTGCCAGTAGTATAGAGGGAGGTCAGCCCCAGCATTTT. It codes for CASSIEGGQPQHF. Complete variable domain (other parts from reference TRBV19 and TRBJ1-5): DGGITQSPKYLFRKEGQNVTLSCEQNLNHDAMYWYRQDPGQGLRLIYYSQIVNDFQKGDIAEGYSVSREKKESFPLTVTSAQKNPTAFYLCASSIEGGQPQHFGDGTRLSIL.

V is TRBV27 and J is TRBJ1-2, with D hard to call. This CDR3 contains 14 residues. V lost 3 bases to trimming and J lost 4 bases, with 12 bases between them. Germline V gives CDR1 MNHEY, CDR2 SMNVEV (reference sequence). The CDR3 reads CASSFIGGFYGYTF. In nucleotides, the CDR3 is TGTGCCAGCAGTTTCATTGGCGGCTTCTATGGCTACACCTTC.

CDR3 DNA: TGTGCCAGCAGCTTAGCTAGAAGCGGGGGGGATACGCAGTATTTT. This translates into CASSLARSGGDTQYF. V and J are TRBV7-9 and TRBJ2-3; 9 nucleotides match TRBD2. This CDR3 has 15 residues. CDR1 SEHNR and CDR2 FQNEAQ come from the germline V gene (reference sequence). The V gene end was trimmed by 0 bases and the J gene end by 6 bases; junction bases not matched to a gene: 4.

The V call is TRBV7-8, the J call TRBJ1-5, with 7 bases identical to TRBD1. CDR3 size: 16 residues. The germline V gene has CDR1 SGHVS and CDR2 FQNEAQ. The V segment lost 3 bases and the J segment 0 bases; nucleotides outside the gene matches: 5. The chain's CDR3 is CASSLGTANSNQPQHF. CDR3 nucleotides: TGTGCCAGCAGCTTGGGGACAGCTAATAGCAATCAGCCCCAGCATTTT.